The clone carrying this T cell receptor beta chain was detected a few times. As the sequencing template, cDNA was produced by extracting RNA and reverse transcribing it. The table came from immunoSEQ multiplex PCR; TCRdb's copy has only in-frame clones and leaves some out. The repertoire holds 150,000 to 200,000 clones, with approximately 51% as singletons. Documented treatment: oral pan-JAK inhibitor, 5-10 mg twice daily. V was pared by 8 bases and J by 7 bases, with 7 bases of the junction left unmatched. The germline CDR1 and CDR2 sequences are SNHLY and FYNNEI. This CDR3 comprises 13 residues. This record belongs to a study of CD8+ T cells in alopecia areata. As for the study in general: Twice daily, treated patients received 5 to 10 mg of oral tofacitinib.

This specimen was CD8+ T cells sorted from blood, taken between weeks 51 and 54, from a patient treated with tofacitinib. The TCR was taken from a human donor with alopecia areata. The V call is TRBV2, the J call TRBJ2-1; 8 bases align to TRBD2. CDR3 DNA: TGTGCCAGCCACCCAAGACTAGCGAATGAGCAGTTCTTC. Protein product: CASHPRLANEQFF.